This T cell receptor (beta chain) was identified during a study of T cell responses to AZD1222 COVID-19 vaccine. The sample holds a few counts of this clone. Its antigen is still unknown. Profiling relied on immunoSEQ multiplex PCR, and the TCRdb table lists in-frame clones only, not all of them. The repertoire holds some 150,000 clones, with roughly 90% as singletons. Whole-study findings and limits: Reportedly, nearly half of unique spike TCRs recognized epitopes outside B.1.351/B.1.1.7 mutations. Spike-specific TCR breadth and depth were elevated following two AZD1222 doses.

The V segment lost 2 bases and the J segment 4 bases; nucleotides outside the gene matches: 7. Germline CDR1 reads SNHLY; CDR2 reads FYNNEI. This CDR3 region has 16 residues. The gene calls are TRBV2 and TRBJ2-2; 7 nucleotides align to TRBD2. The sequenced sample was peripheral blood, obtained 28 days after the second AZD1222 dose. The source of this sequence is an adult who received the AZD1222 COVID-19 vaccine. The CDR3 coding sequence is TGTGCCAGCAGTGAATGGTCTAGCGGACGCACCGGGGAGCTGTTTTTT. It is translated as CASSEWSSGRTGELFF.